This T cell receptor (beta chain) was recorded in a study of blood T cell repertoires in COVID-19. Across the study: Collection of acute and convalescent COVID-19 samples took place in the United States, Italy and Spain. T cells, B-cell-depleted T cells, or PBMCs supplied cDNA or gDNA.

The CDR3 is made up of 15 amino acids. Germline V gene sequence: CDR1 SGHVS, CDR2 FNYEAQ. Germline trimming cut 2 bases from V and 3 bases from J; bases unmatched to any gene: 7. Per the original methods: Amplification of reference gene primers was used by the study to estimate nucleated cell counts. Sequenced by immunoSEQ multiplex PCR; TCRdb stores in-frame clones only, minus some. D and trimming were read from the DNA, whereas the V and J calls and clone size are those reported in that table. The sample includes under 120,000 clones, approximately 80% of them seen just once. The source is an older man with active or convalescent COVID-19. The chain uses TRBV7-6 and TRBJ2-7, with 7 bases lining up with TRBD2. The sample taken for sequencing was peripheral blood. CDR3 sequence reads: CASSLYVGGYYEQYF. The CDR3 DNA reads TGTGCCAGCAGCTTATATGTGGGAGGGTACTACGAGCAGTACTTC.